This T cell receptor (beta chain) was identified in a study of blood T cell repertoires in COVID-19 (TCRdb year 2020). At the level of the whole study: Collaborator samples came from the United States, Italy and Spain and covered acute and convalescent phases of COVID-19. The material from the prospective study consisted of cDNA or gDNA derived from T cells, B-cell-depleted T cells, or PBMCs. Where available, HLA class I and class II types were taken from metadata supplied by the sample provider and were not determined by assay-based typing. A freely available public database, intended as a resource for researchers studying the immune response to SARS-CoV-2, is where the repertoires were released. Samples were obtained from the ongoing ImmuneRACE study (first 160 participants) and from approximately 1,200 subjects provided by 6 global collaborators. Nearly every sample came with metadata listing a de-identified subject ID, COVID-19 status, age in years and sex. Deeply sampled blood TCRbeta repertoires from subjects exposed to, actively infected with, or recovered from COVID-19 were included in the dataset. General findings and caveats noted by the study authors: The quantity of clinical and demographic metadata differed by source and by participant and was supplied without curation.

Concerning this clone: No antigen is known for it. No per-base quality is available; no much larger clone lies one base away.

In the germline V gene (reference sequence), CDR1 corresponds to LNHDA and CDR2 to SQIVND. From the cysteine through the phenylalanine, the CDR3 covers 15 amino acids. The entry retains the CDR3 DNA only, 45 bases that are in frame from base 1. V is clipped by 3 bases and J by 6 bases, and the sequence between their germline boundaries is 15 bases long. The collaborating institutions used their own protocols to collect whole blood in K2EDTA tubes. For TCRbeta analysis, collaborators shipped samples in one of three forms: frozen whole blood, isolated PBMCs, or DNA extracted from either of those sample types. TCRbeta CDR3 regions were amplified from genomic DNA by means of the immunoSEQ Assay, a bias-controlled multiplex PCR. On the study's bioinformatics: Within the assay, amplification of reference gene primers was used to estimate how many nucleated cells each sample contained. Sequence reads were collapsed and filtered to measure the absolute abundance of every unique TCRbeta CDR3 rearrangement. For each sample, productive Simpson clonality was calculated by taking the square root of Simpson's diversity index across productive rearrangements. TCRdb holds this immuneACCESS table with in-frame rearrangements only. Some clones are missing; in checked studies, unresolved V genes explain under half, and the rest has no known cause. V, J and clone size were drawn from that table, and D and trimming were deduced from the DNA. Present in this sample are around 150,000 clones, under 80% of which were seen just once. Less than 5.5% of the sample lies in the top ten.

The clonotype was recovered from a man aged 55 to 70 with acute or convalescent COVID-19. The sample consisted of peripheral blood. The chain is encoded by TRBV19 joined to TRBJ2-1, with the D gene call left open. The CDR3 sequence is CASSMIRQAANEQFF. The bases are TGTGCCAGTAGTATGATCCGCCAAGCTGCCAATGAGCAGTTCTTC.